Presented here are 30 T cell receptor beta chains from one specimen sequenced in a study of monozygotic twins with inflammatory bowel disease. TCRdb re-called the 5' RACE reads; one entry per CDR3 protein, DNA not given. The table lists approximately 400,000 distinct CDR3 sequences. Material: blood. The receptors stem from a human donor with ulcerative colitis or Crohn's disease, or a healthy co-twin of an affected twin (not recorded which).

The chain is built from TRBV23-1 and TRBJ2-2; the TCRdb call, TRBD1, lacks DNA for checking. TRBV23-1 counts as an open reading frame of uncertain function. This CDR3 comprises 16 residues. The chain's CDR3 is CASSPPGQGGTGELFF.

The chain employs TRBV10-3 and TRBJ2-7; TCRdb's D call, TRBD2, is unchecked because there is no DNA. The CDR3 contains 16 residues. The V gene's germline CDR1 is ENHRY and CDR2 SYGVKD. The CDR3 here is CAISKGAGERTSEQYF.

The chain uses TRBV20-1 and TRBJ2-5; TCRdb calls TRBD2, which cannot be checked without DNA. CDR1 and CDR2 from the germline V gene are DFQATT and SNEGSKA (reference sequence). The CDR3 is 13 amino acids. The chain's CDR3 is CSASGLARETQYF.

The CDR3 reads CAISGTGREGANEQFF. V is TRBV10-3 and J is TRBJ2-1; the D gene TCRdb calls, TRBD2, cannot be checked with no DNA. The CDR3 runs 16 residues. Germline lookup yields CDR1 ENHRY and CDR2 SYGVKD.

The CDR3 spells CASQLPGTTEAFF. The chain couples TRBV3-1 to TRBJ1-1. The CDR3 runs to 13 residues. The germline V gene encodes CDR1 LGHDT and CDR2 YNNKEL (reference sequence).

V is TRBV5-1 and J is TRBJ2-2; TCRdb gives TRBD1 as the D gene, but with no DNA this cannot be confirmed. The CDR3 spans 16 residues. The germline CDR1 and CDR2 sequences are SGHRS and YFSETQ. The CDR3 is CASSPLRLAITGELFF.

J is TRBJ2-3 and V is TRBV29-1. The CDR3 is made up of 12 amino acids. Germline V gene data show CDR1 as SQVTM and CDR2 as ANQGSEA. The chain's CDR3 is CSVVPGVDTQYF.

V usage is TRBV5-4 and J usage is TRBJ2-7; TCRdb indicates TRBD2, and absent DNA this call remains unverified. CDR3 length: 14 amino acids. Germline CDR1 and CDR2: SGHNT and YYREEE (reference sequence). The CDR3 spells CATRRASGRGEQYF. The full variable domain, with the rest looked up from reference TRBV5-4 and TRBJ2-7, is ETGVTQSPTHLIKTRGQQVTLRCSSQSGHNTVSWYQQALGQGPQFIFQYYREEENGRGNFPPRFSGLQFPNYSSELNVNALELDDSALYLCATRRASGRGEQYFGPGTRLTVT.

This chain links TRBV4-1 with TRBJ1-3. Germline V gives CDR1 MGHRA, CDR2 YSYEKL. This CDR3 has 14 residues. The CDR3 region is CASSQDPSGNTIYF.

The genes are TRBV5-1 and TRBJ2-2; TCRdb returns TRBD1, unconfirmable since there is no DNA. The CDR3 contains 20 residues. Germline V gene lookup returns CDR1 SGHRS and CDR2 YFSETQ. This CDR3 is CASSFSSIPEPGPFAGELFF.

The chain recombines TRBV20-1 with TRBJ2-7; the TCRdb D gene call, TRBD2, has no DNA to confirm it. Germline V gives CDR1 DFQATT, CDR2 SNEGSKA (reference sequence). The CDR3 spans 12 residues. CDR3 region: CSAKGLAYEQYF.

This chain uses TRBV7-6 with TRBJ1-6. The germline V gene encodes CDR1 SGHVS and CDR2 FNYEAQ. The CDR3 loop spans 14 amino acids. This chain's CDR3 is CASSSTRLNSPLHF. The full variable domain, in which reference TRBV7-6 and TRBJ1-6 provide the parts outside the CDR3, is GAGVSQSPRYKVTKRGQDVALRCDPISGHVSLYWYRQALGQGPEFLTYFNYEAQQDKSGLPNDRFSAERPEGSISTLTIQRTEQRDSAMYRCASSSTRLNSPLHFGNGTRLTVT.

V gene TRBV19 combines with J gene TRBJ1-2; TCRdb names TRBD1, which stays unverified in the absence of DNA. Germline lookup yields CDR1 LNHDA and CDR2 SQIVND (reference sequence). This CDR3 spans 13 amino acids. This CDR3 reads CASSMTGVGGYTF.

This chain connects TRBV20-1 to TRBJ1-5; the TRBD1 assignment by TCRdb is unverifiable without DNA. The CDR3 has 16 residues. Germline V gene lookup returns CDR1 DFQATT and CDR2 SNEGSKA (reference sequence). The chain's CDR3 is CSAKGLDRGSNQPQHF.

V and J are TRBV6-1 and TRBJ2-3; TCRdb's D gene call, TRBD1, goes unchecked for lack of DNA. Germline V gene lookup returns CDR1 MNHNS and CDR2 SASEGT. The CDR3 length is 18 residues. The CDR3 loop reads CASTPGGYPRTREDTQYF.

The V and J genes are TRBV29-1 and TRBJ2-1; TCRdb designates TRBD2, a call that cannot be tested without DNA. The CDR3 loop spans 14 amino acids. From germline, CDR1 is SQVTM and CDR2 ANQGSEA. This CDR3 reads CSGTSGTSFNEQFF.

The chain carries TRBV5-1 and TRBJ2-1; with no DNA, the TCRdb D assignment of TRBD1 cannot be verified. The CDR3 runs to 15 residues. CDR1 and CDR2 from the germline V gene are SGHRS and YFSETQ. The CDR3 sequence: CASSFRQGSYNEQFF.

The J gene is TRBJ2-2, the V gene TRBV7-8; TCRdb's assignment of TRBD1 cannot be checked, as there is no DNA. Germline V gene data show CDR1 as SGHVS and CDR2 as FQNEAQ. The CDR3 extends over 14 amino acids. CDR3 protein: CASSPGGRTGELFF.

The V call is TRBV12-3 or TRBV12-4, the J call TRBJ2-1; TCRdb's D call, TRBD2, is unchecked because there is no DNA. The CDR3 is 14 amino acids. CDR3 residues: CASSLIAGHNEQFF.

The chain joins TRBV7-9 to TRBJ1-3. This CDR3 contains 12 residues. Germline assignment: CDR1 SEHNR and CDR2 FQNEAQ (reference sequence). The CDR3 spells CASSLVLPTIYF.

The chain employs TRBV4-2 and TRBJ2-7; the TCRdb D gene call, TRBD1, has no DNA to confirm it. The germline V gene has CDR1 LGHNA and CDR2 YNFKEQ. The CDR3 is 15 residues long. This CDR3 is CASSQAQGAFYEQYF.

This chain connects TRBV5-1 to TRBJ1-1. The CDR3 is made up of 13 amino acids. From germline, CDR1 is SGHRS and CDR2 YFSETQ. The CDR3 sequence: CASSLGENTEAFF.

The gene calls are TRBV28 and TRBJ2-7; absent DNA, TCRdb's TRBD2 call cannot be checked. Germline-derived CDR1 and CDR2 are MDHEN and SYDVKM. The CDR3 consists of 14 residues. CDR3 region: CASSPRLAGYEQYF.

V usage is TRBV20-1 and J usage is TRBJ2-5; the D call of TRBD1 rests on TCRdb alone, since no DNA is present to check it. This CDR3 has 12 amino acids. CDR1 is DFQATT and CDR2 is SNEGSKA in the germline V gene (reference sequence). This CDR3 reads CSAEGGGETQYF.

The gene calls are TRBV14 and TRBJ1-6; TCRdb's assignment of TRBD1 cannot be checked, as there is no DNA. Germline CDR1 and CDR2: SGHDN and FVKESK. The CDR3 has 19 residues. CDR3 residues: CASSQAIGTGIAYNSPLHF.

This chain joins TRBV28 and TRBJ2-1; without DNA, the TCRdb call of TRBD1 cannot be checked. The CDR3 length is 12 residues. CDR1 is MDHEN, CDR2 SYDVKM, per germline. The CDR3 sequence: CASSLIGAEQFF.

The chain joins TRBV20-1 to TRBJ2-7; TCRdb outputs TRBD1, but without DNA this stays unchecked. The germline V gene has CDR1 DFQATT and CDR2 SNEGSKA (reference sequence). The CDR3 is made up of 15 amino acids. CDR3: CSARSTLGQGDEQYF.

This sequence joins TRBV2 and TRBJ2-7; the D call from TCRdb, TRBD2, cannot be confirmed without DNA. The germline CDR1 and CDR2 sequences are SNHLY and FYNNEI. There are 14 residues in the CDR3. The CDR3 spells CASSRLAGGYEQYF.

The CDR3 loop is CSAREVAGGRSEQFF. The chain joins TRBV20-1 to TRBJ2-1; the TCRdb D gene call, TRBD2, has no DNA to confirm it. The CDR3 is 15 amino acids. In germline, CDR1 is DFQATT, CDR2 SNEGSKA (reference sequence).

The chain combines TRBV6-2 or TRBV6-3 with TRBJ1-1; TCRdb designates TRBD1, a call that cannot be tested without DNA. In germline, CDR1 is MNHEY, CDR2 SVGEGT. The CDR3 spans 18 residues. The CDR3 sequence: CASSSLPGRGDPRTEAFF.